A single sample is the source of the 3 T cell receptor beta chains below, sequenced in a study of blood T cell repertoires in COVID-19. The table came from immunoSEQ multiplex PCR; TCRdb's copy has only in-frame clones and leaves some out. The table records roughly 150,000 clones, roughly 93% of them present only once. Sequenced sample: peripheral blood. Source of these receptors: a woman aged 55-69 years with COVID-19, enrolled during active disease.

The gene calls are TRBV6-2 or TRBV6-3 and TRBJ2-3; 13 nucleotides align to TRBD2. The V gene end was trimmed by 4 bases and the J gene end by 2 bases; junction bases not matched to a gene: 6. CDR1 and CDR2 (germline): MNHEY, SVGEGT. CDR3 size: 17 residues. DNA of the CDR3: TGTGCCAGCAGTTTCGCGACTAGCGGGGGGTACACAGATACGCAGTATTTT. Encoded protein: CASSFATSGGYTDTQYF.

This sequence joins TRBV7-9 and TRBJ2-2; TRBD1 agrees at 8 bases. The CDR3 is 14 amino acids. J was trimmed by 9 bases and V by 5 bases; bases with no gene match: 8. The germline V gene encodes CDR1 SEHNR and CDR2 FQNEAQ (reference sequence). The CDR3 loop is CASSPEDRVRELFF. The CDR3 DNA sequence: TGTGCCAGCAGCCCAGAGGACAGGGTCCGGGAGCTGTTTTTT.

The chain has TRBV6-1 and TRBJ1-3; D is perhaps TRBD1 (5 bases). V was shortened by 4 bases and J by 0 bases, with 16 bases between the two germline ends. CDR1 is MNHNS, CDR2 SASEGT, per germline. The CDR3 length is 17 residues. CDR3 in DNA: TGTGCCAGCAGTGGAATCCGGGACTCCCACTCTGGAAACACCATATATTTT. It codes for CASSGIRDSHSGNTIYF.